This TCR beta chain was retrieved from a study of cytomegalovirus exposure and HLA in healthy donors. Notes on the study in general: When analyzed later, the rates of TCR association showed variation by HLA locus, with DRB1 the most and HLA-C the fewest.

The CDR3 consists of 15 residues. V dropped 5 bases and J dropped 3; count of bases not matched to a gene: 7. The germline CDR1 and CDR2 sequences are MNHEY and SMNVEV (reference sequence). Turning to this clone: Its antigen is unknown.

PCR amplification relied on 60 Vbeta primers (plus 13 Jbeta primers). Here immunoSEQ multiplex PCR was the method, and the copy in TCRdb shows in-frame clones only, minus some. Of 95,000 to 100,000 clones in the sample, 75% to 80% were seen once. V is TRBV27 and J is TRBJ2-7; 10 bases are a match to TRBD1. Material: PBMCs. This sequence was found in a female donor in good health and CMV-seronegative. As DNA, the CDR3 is TGTGCCAGCAGTGGGGGGGACAGGGGCTTCTACGAGCAGTACTTC. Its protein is CASSGGDRGFYEQYF.